Detailed here is one TCR beta chain. The antigen remains undetermined. It was with a sample-barcoded 5' primer and a J-beta primer mix that a second PCR of roughly 7 to 12 cycles was run. With 12 random nucleotides, a template-switch adaptor tagged each individual cDNA molecule. One entry per CDR3 protein, called by TCRdb with MiXCR from the 5' RACE reads. This table holds fewer than 950,000 distinct CDR3 sequences, 53% found once. V dropped 0 bases and J dropped 1 base, with 10 bases sitting between them. The CDR3 totals 16 residues. CDR1 is LGHDT and CDR2 is YNNKEL in the germline V gene (reference sequence). The sample is drawn from a study of blood T cells in healthy people across ages. Study details: Template switching retrieved approximately one barcoded beta molecule for each two T cells.

Notes on the study in general: Older age coincided with a roughly linear decline in TCR beta diversity per million T cells.

This TCR came from a man older than 75 in good health. The J gene is TRBJ2-1, the V gene TRBV3-1; D could derive from TRBD1 or TRBD2 (5 bases each). Material for sequencing was blood. The CDR3 coding sequence is TGTGCCAGCAGCCAAGATTGGAGGACATCCTACAATGAGCAGTTCTTC. Translation: CASSQDWRTSYNEQFF.